The entry below describes one T cell receptor (beta chain). These data come from a study of T-cell reconstitution after alpha-beta-depleted transplantation in children. A TCRbeta library incorporating unique molecular identifiers was prepared. TCRdb ran MiXCR on the PCR reads and lists one entry per CDR3 protein. The sample lists about 120,000 distinct CDR3 sequences; approximately 10% were seen once. This CDR3 comprises 12 residues. V lost 1 base and J 8 bases, leaving 8 bases between the germline ends. Germline V gene data show CDR1 as KGHSH and CDR2 as LQKENI. This sequence originates from a boy aged 2 to 10 with acute lymphoblastic leukemia, due to receive a stem cell transplant. The J gene is TRBJ1-2, the V gene TRBV18, with D unresolved. Sequenced material: PBMCs, taken before TCRalphabeta/CD19-depleted stem cell transplant. CDR3 DNA: TGTGCCAGCTCACCACGTTTGGGCGGCTACACCTTC. Translation gives CASSPRLGGYTF.